The 32 T cell receptor beta chains listed next were all sequenced from one sample in a study of T cells expressing NK-cell markers. Using the 5' RACE reads, TCRdb records one entry per CDR3 protein without DNA. The ten most abundant clones cover approximately 3.5% of a sample with about 540,000 distinct CDR3 sequences. The sample was blood T cells: a sorted CD56 or NKG2C T cell subset, CD4+ or CD8+ T cells, or bulk PBMC T cells (not recorded which). These receptors all come from a man younger than 35 in good health.

The chain couples TRBV6-1 to TRBJ1-5. Germline V CDR1 and CDR2: MNHNS, SASEGT. The CDR3 sequence is 14 residues long. The CDR3 here is CASSQGMGNQPQHF.

V usage is TRBV7-8 and J usage is TRBJ2-4; TCRdb proposes TRBD1, but this gene call is untestable without DNA. The CDR3 covers 16 residues. Germline CDR1 is SGHVS and CDR2 is FQNEAQ. The CDR3 is CASSSLGQGAKNIQYF.

V usage is TRBV20-1 and J usage is TRBJ2-1; TCRdb's D call of TRBD2 is untestable without DNA. This CDR3 has 15 amino acids. Germline V gene data show CDR1 as DFQATT and CDR2 as SNEGSKA (reference sequence). CDR3 loop: CSASRPGTKYNEQFF.

The rearrangement joins TRBV12-3 or TRBV12-4 to TRBJ2-1. CDR3 size: 14 residues. This CDR3 is CASILSGSLNEQFF.

This chain uses TRBV6-5 with TRBJ1-1. Germline V gene data show CDR1 as MNHEY and CDR2 as SVGAGI. This CDR3 is 14 amino acids long. This chain's CDR3 is CASSYGDRNTEAFF.

V usage is TRBV4-2 and J usage is TRBJ1-4. This CDR3 is 14 amino acids long. CDR1 and CDR2 from the germline V gene are LGHNA and YNFKEQ. CDR3: CASSQDGRAEKLFF.

This chain links TRBV4-2 with TRBJ2-3; the D gene TCRdb calls, TRBD2, cannot be checked with no DNA. CDR3 length: 16 residues. Germline CDR1 LGHNA, CDR2 YNFKEQ. The CDR3 is CASSQEGRVGTDTQYF.

This chain joins TRBV10-3 and TRBJ2-1. This CDR3 has 14 amino acids. Germline loops: CDR1 ENHRY, CDR2 SYGVKD. The CDR3 sequence is CAISQDPIQNEQFF.

V usage is TRBV28 and J usage is TRBJ1-4; the TCRdb call, TRBD1, lacks DNA for checking. The CDR3 contains 14 residues. The germline V gene encodes CDR1 MDHEN and CDR2 SYDVKM. The CDR3 here is CASSPPRDRPNLFF.

V and J are TRBV5-6 and TRBJ2-7. The germline V gene has CDR1 SGHDT and CDR2 YYEEEE. The CDR3 is made up of 13 amino acids. The CDR3 loop is CASSLAAVYEQYF. Looking up the rest from reference TRBV5-6 and TRBJ2-7 gives the full variable domain: DAGVTQSPTHLIKTRGQQVTLRCSPKSGHDTVSWYQQALGQGPQFIFQYYEEEERQRGNFPDRFSGHQFPNYSSELNVNALLLGDSALYLCASSLAAVYEQYFGPGTRLTVT.

The chain links TRBV6-5 to TRBJ2-2; without DNA, the TCRdb call of TRBD1 cannot be checked. Germline-derived CDR1 and CDR2 are MNHEY and SVGAGI. The CDR3 is made up of 15 amino acids. The CDR3 sequence: CASSYVQGSTGELFF.

The genes are TRBV11-2 and TRBJ2-2; absent DNA, TCRdb's TRBD2 call cannot be checked. This CDR3 is 14 amino acids long. Per the germline V gene, CDR1 is SGHAT and CDR2 is FQNNGV. CDR3 region: CASSSGKRTGELFF. Full variable domain (outside the CDR3, taken from reference TRBV11-2 and TRBJ2-2): EAGVAQSPRYKIIEKRQSVAFWCNPISGHATLYWYQQILGQGPKLLIQFQNNGVVDDSQLPKDRFSAERLKGVDSTLKIQPAKLEDSAVYLCASSSGKRTGELFFGEGSRLTVL.

The V call is TRBV11-2, the J call TRBJ2-1; without DNA, the TCRdb call of TRBD2 cannot be checked. Germline V gene sequence: CDR1 SGHAT, CDR2 FQNNGV. This CDR3 spans 16 amino acids. CDR3 region: CASSLDPTSGRNEQFF.

This chain links TRBV6-1 with TRBJ2-3; TCRdb gives TRBD1 as the D gene, but with no DNA this cannot be confirmed. This CDR3 has 13 residues. Germline CDR1 and CDR2: MNHNS and SASEGT. CDR3 sequence reads: CAIRQGAGDTQYF.

The CDR3 sequence is CASRSRDRVTPGANVLTF. The chain recombines TRBV12-3 or TRBV12-4 with TRBJ2-6; with no DNA, the TCRdb D assignment of TRBD1 cannot be verified. The CDR3 sequence is 18 residues long.

The chain couples TRBV7-9 to TRBJ2-2; as DNA is missing, the TRBD1 call by TCRdb cannot be tested. The length of the CDR3 is 15 residues. Germline V CDR1 and CDR2: SEHNR, FQNEAQ (reference sequence). The CDR3 protein is CASDVRGSNTGELFF.

The chain employs TRBV6-5 and TRBJ1-4. The CDR3 covers 15 residues. CDR1 and CDR2 (germline): MNHEY, SVGAGI. This CDR3 is CASSYGTTTNEKLFF.

The rearrangement joins TRBV14 to TRBJ2-1; TCRdb lists TRBD1, though no DNA is available to test this call. The CDR3 has 13 residues. In germline, CDR1 is SGHDN, CDR2 FVKESK. The CDR3 is CASSQGARREQFF.

This CDR3 reads CASSLADNEQFF. The rearrangement links TRBV5-1 to TRBJ2-1. The CDR3 runs 12 residues. The germline V gene has CDR1 SGHRS and CDR2 YFSETQ.

The chain links TRBV12-3 or TRBV12-4 to TRBJ2-7; the D call of TRBD1 rests on TCRdb alone, since no DNA is present to check it. This CDR3 region has 15 residues. This chain's CDR3 is CASSAGTEIYYEQYF.

The chain links TRBV12-3 or TRBV12-4 to TRBJ2-7; TCRdb proposes TRBD1, but this gene call is untestable without DNA. The CDR3 is 13 amino acids. The CDR3 region is CASSRQPWDEQYF.

This rearrangement joins TRBV12-3 or TRBV12-4 to TRBJ2-6; the D gene TCRdb calls, TRBD2, cannot be checked with no DNA. This CDR3 comprises 15 residues. The CDR3 region is CASSKEVSGANVLTF.

The rearrangement uses TRBV28 and TRBJ2-3. The CDR3 contains 14 residues. CDR1 MDHEN and CDR2 SYDVKM come from the germline V gene. CDR3 sequence reads: CASSLWASQDTQYF.

The chain is built from TRBV7-2 and TRBJ2-1; as DNA is missing, the TRBD1 call by TCRdb cannot be tested. The CDR3 is made up of 13 amino acids. CDR1 is SGHTA and CDR2 is FQGNSA in the germline V gene. CDR3 sequence: CASRQGAQNEQFF.

The V gene is TRBV6-5, the J gene TRBJ2-7; as DNA is missing, the TRBD1 call by TCRdb cannot be tested. This CDR3 is 16 amino acids long. Germline-derived CDR1 and CDR2 are MNHEY and SVGAGI. The CDR3 spells CASSYPFGGATDEQYF.

J is TRBJ2-1 and V is TRBV27. Germline lookup yields CDR1 MNHEY and CDR2 SMNVEV (reference sequence). The CDR3 extends over 16 amino acids. The CDR3 protein is CASTVSSGNPYNEQFF.

The chain couples TRBV6-1 to TRBJ1-5; absent DNA, TCRdb's TRBD1 call cannot be checked. Germline-derived CDR1 and CDR2 are MNHNS and SASEGT. This CDR3 is 14 amino acids long. Here the CDR3 reads CASTYRDRIKPQHF.

This chain links TRBV5-5 with TRBJ1-1. This CDR3 region has 12 residues. In germline, CDR1 is SGHKS, CDR2 YYEKEE (reference sequence). The CDR3 reads CASSPDWTEAFF.

This chain uses TRBV5-5 with TRBJ1-1; lacking DNA, the TRBD1 call made by TCRdb goes unchecked. The CDR3 runs 14 residues. CDR1 is SGHKS, CDR2 YYEKEE, per germline (reference sequence). The CDR3 region is CASNDRGPGTEAFF.

The chain's CDR3 is CASSSWYGTSGTYNEQFF. The chain combines TRBV28 with TRBJ2-1; TCRdb lists TRBD2, though no DNA is available to test this call. This CDR3 comprises 18 residues. CDR1 is MDHEN, CDR2 SYDVKM, per germline.

The rearrangement uses TRBV29-1 and TRBJ2-3; TCRdb designates TRBD1, a call that cannot be tested without DNA. The CDR3 is made up of 13 amino acids. Germline-derived CDR1 and CDR2 are SQVTM and ANQGSEA. The CDR3 sequence is CSVGRRGTDTQYF.

This CDR3 reads CASSQREQYEQYF. The chain has TRBV5-1 and TRBJ2-7; TCRdb selects TRBD2, and the lack of DNA leaves this call unchecked. Germline CDR1 SGHRS, CDR2 YFSETQ. This CDR3 spans 13 amino acids.